A selection of T cell receptor beta chains follows, all from one sample in a study of shared clonotypes between healthy human individuals. Sequenced by immunoSEQ multiplex PCR; TCRdb stores in-frame clones only, minus some. In the table there are about 2 million clones, about 95% of which are singletons. The material sequenced was naive CD8+ T cells sorted from blood. These receptors all stem from a young man in good health. CDR3s include the opening cysteine and the closing phenylalanine or tryptophan. The order of the fields is clone size, J gene, V gene, D gene, CDR3 protein, CDR3 DNA. The D gene is left open where the match is weak. Rows give clone size only sometimes, using once, few, many, or a class for an expanded clone.

>-|TRBJ2-7|TRBV2|TRBD2
CASSERDGLAATYEQYF
TGTGCCAGCAGTGAACGCGATGGACTAGCGGCAACCTACGAGCAGTACTTC
>once|TRBJ1-1|TRBV5-1|-
CASSLGEGLAFF
TGCGCCAGCAGCTTGGGTGAGGGGTTAGCTTTCTTT
>-|TRBJ2-1|TRBV12-5|-
CASGLQAHQIDEQFF
TGTGCTAGTGGTCTCCAGGCCCACCAGATCGATGAGCAGTTCTTC
>-|TRBJ1-1|TRBV6-5|TRBD1
CASSFGTGAYNEAFF
TGTGCCAGCAGTTTTGGGACAGGGGCCTACAATGAAGCTTTCTTT
>-|TRBJ2-1|TRBV9|TRBD1
CASSVGARGNEQFF
TGTGCCAGCAGCGTAGGGGCCAGGGGGAATGAGCAGTTCTTC
>once|TRBJ2-5|TRBV5-4|TRBD2
CASSWFSGTLQETQYF
TGTGCCAGCAGCTGGTTTAGCGGGACCCTACAAGAGACCCAGTACTTC
>once|TRBJ1-2|TRBV11-2|-
CASSLNGGESYYGYTF
TGTGCCAGCAGCTTAAACGGGGGGGAAAGTTACTATGGCTACACCTTC
>-|TRBJ2-3|TRBV12-1|-
CAWPTPPRVTDTQYF
TGTGCCTGGCCCACCCCCCCACGGGTCACAGATACGCAGTATTTT
>-|TRBJ2-1|TRBV20-1|-
CSTMDNNEQFF
TGCAGTACGATGGACAACAATGAGCAGTTCTTC
>-|TRBJ1-4|TRBV7-6|-
CASSLPSGLRSRDEKLFF
TGTGCCAGCAGCCTTCCCTCGGGACTTAGAAGTAGGGATGAAAAACTGTTTTTT
>-|TRBJ2-7|TRBV10-3|-
CAIRIHRESNEQYF
TGTGCCATCAGAATCCACAGGGAGTCCAACGAGCAGTACTTC
>-|TRBJ2-5|TRBV21-1|-
CASSIGGKVQETQYF
TGTGCCAGCAGCATAGGAGGGAAGGTCCAAGAGACCCAGTACTTC
>-|TRBJ2-7|TRBV19|-
CASAETGNYEQYF
TGTGCCAGTGCGGAGACGGGCAACTACGAGCAGTACTTC
>-|TRBJ2-1|TRBV28|TRBD2
CASSYDGPRGDLYNEQFF
TGTGCCAGCAGCTACGATGGACCGCGGGGGGACCTCTACAATGAGCAGTTCTTC
>-|TRBJ1-4|TRBV4-1|-
CASSLGDNEKLFF
TGCGCCAGCTCTCTCGGGGATAATGAAAAACTGTTTTTT
>-|TRBJ2-3|TRBV11-1|-
CASSSSPADTQYF
TGTGCCAGCAGCTCCTCACCCGCAGATACGCAGTATTTT
>-|TRBJ2-3|TRBV5-6|-
CASSLEGTLTDTQYF
TGTGCCAGCAGCTTGGAGGGCACCCTCACAGATACGCAGTATTTT
>-|TRBJ1-6|TRBV28|-
CASTPDKDNSPLHF
TGTGCCAGCACTCCGGACAAGGATAATTCACCCCTCCACTTT
>-|TRBJ2-5|TRBV6-5|-
CASSYSHEQETQYF
TGTGCCAGCAGTTACTCTCATGAGCAAGAGACCCAGTACTTC
>once|TRBJ2-7|TRBV28|-
CASRSGELEQYF
TGTGCCAGCAGGTCAGGGGAGCTCGAGCAGTACTTC
>-|TRBJ2-1|TRBV27|-
CASSFGTEQFF
TGTGCCAGCAGTTTCGGCACTGAGCAGTTCTTC
>-|TRBJ1-1|TRBV27|-
CASTLTGGGGTEAFF
TGTGCCAGCACCTTAACCGGGGGCGGCGGCACTGAAGCTTTCTTT
>-|TRBJ2-3|TRBV7-6|-
CASSLGDNTDTQYF
TGTGCCAGCAGCTTAGGGGACAACACAGATACGCAGTATTTT
>-|TRBJ1-1|TRBV28|-
CASSLWAVNTEAFF
TGTGCCAGCAGTTTATGGGCCGTAAACACTGAAGCTTTCTTT
>-|TRBJ1-2|TRBV6-5|-
CASSYSSQGAVGYTF
TGTGCCAGCAGTTACTCGTCCCAGGGAGCAGTCGGCTACACCTTC
>-|TRBJ2-7|TRBV5-6|-
CASSLDQGQFYEQYF
TGTGCCAGCAGCTTGGATCAGGGGCAGTTTTACGAGCAGTACTTC
>-|TRBJ1-5|TRBV4-3|-
CASSLWTEQPQHF
TGCGCCAGCAGCCTATGGACGGAGCAGCCCCAGCATTTT
>-|TRBJ1-4|TRBV6-5|-
CASSTPVSGEKLFF
TGTGCCAGCAGTACACCAGTATCCGGTGAAAAACTGTTTTTT
>-|TRBJ1-5|TRBV4-1|-
CASSQEGGVSNQPQHF
TGCGCCAGCAGCCAAGAGGGGGGGGTTAGCAATCAGCCCCAGCATTTT
>-|TRBJ2-7|TRBV4-1|-
CASSQLDREAYEQYF
TGCGCCAGCAGCCAATTAGACAGGGAGGCCTACGAGCAGTACTTC
>-|TRBJ2-6|TRBV28|-
CASRPRGAGANVLTF
TGTGCCAGCAGACCACGGGGCGCTGGGGCCAACGTCCTGACTTTC
>-|TRBJ2-5|TRBV4-1|-
CASSHGVDSAETQYF
TGCGCCAGCAGCCATGGGGTAGACTCGGCGGAGACCCAGTACTTC
>-|TRBJ2-4|TRBV7-2|TRBD2
CASRAGAGAGNIQYF
TGTGCCAGCAGAGCCGGGGCGGGAGCCGGAAACATTCAGTACTTC
>-|TRBJ2-7|TRBV5-1|-
CASSLDREGLGWMEQYF
TGCGCCAGCAGCTTGGACAGGGAGGGCTTAGGTTGGATGGAGCAGTACTTC
>-|TRBJ2-5|TRBV11-2|TRBD1
CASSPGTGGRETQYF
TGTGCCAGCAGCCCCGGGACAGGGGGCAGAGAGACCCAGTACTTC
>-|TRBJ1-3|TRBV13|-
CASSLGDGNTIYF
TGTGCCAGCAGCTTAGGCGACGGAAACACCATATATTTT
>-|TRBJ2-7|TRBV7-8|-
CATREVGYYEQYF
TGTGCCACCAGAGAGGTGGGGTACTACGAGCAGTACTTC
>-|TRBJ2-7|TRBV2|TRBD1
CASSVGTGYTYEQYF
TGTGCCAGCAGTGTAGGGACAGGGTATACCTACGAGCAGTACTTC
>-|TRBJ1-4|TRBV7-9|-
CASSLSATNEKLFF
TGTGCCAGCAGCTTATCCGCAACTAATGAAAAACTGTTTTTT
>-|TRBJ2-5|TRBV7-9|-
CASSAKPGTPPETQYF
TGTGCCAGCAGCGCGAAGCCGGGGACTCCCCCAGAGACCCAGTACTTC
>-|TRBJ2-3|TRBV5-1|-
CASSLAGTGELDTQYF
TGCGCCAGCAGCTTGGCCGGCACGGGGGAGCTAGATACGCAGTATTTT